This T cell receptor beta chain was sequenced during a study of T cells in Graves' hyperthyroidism and ophthalmopathy. The CDR3 covers 15 residues. V lost 3 bases, J lost 3 bases, and 12 bases lay in between. CDR1 and CDR2 from the germline V gene are KGHSH and LQKENI. The sample holds a few counts of this clonotype. What was amplified from RNA transcripts were TCR beta CDR3 regions. In the first-round RT-PCR of the TCR CDR3, the HTBI primer set was used. TCRdb reprocessed the multiplex PCR reads via MiXCR and lists one record per CDR3 protein. The table has hundreds of thousands of distinct CDR3 sequences, 15% to 18% seen once.

This TCR came from a woman under 30 with Graves' hyperthyroidism. The sequencing sample was made of blood. The V call is TRBV18, the J call TRBJ1-3; D gene unclear. This CDR3 is CASSPAPSGGNTIYF. In DNA form, the CDR3 reads TGTGCCAGCTCACCTGCCCCTTCAGGTGGAAACACCATATATTTT.